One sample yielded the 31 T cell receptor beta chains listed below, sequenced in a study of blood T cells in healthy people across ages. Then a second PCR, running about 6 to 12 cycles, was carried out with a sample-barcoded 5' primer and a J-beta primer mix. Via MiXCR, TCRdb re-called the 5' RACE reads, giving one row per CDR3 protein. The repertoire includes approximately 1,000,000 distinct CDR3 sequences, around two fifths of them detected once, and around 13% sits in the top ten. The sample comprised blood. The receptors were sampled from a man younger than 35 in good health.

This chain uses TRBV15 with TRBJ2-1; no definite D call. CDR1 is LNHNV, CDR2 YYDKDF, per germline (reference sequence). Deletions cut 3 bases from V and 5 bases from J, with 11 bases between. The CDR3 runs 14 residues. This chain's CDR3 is CATSSGYRNNEQFF. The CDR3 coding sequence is TGTGCCACCAGCAGCGGCTACCGGAACAATGAGCAGTTCTTC.

In nucleotides, the CDR3 is TGTGCCAGCCCGGCGCAGGTAGATACGCAGTATTTT. Translated, it gives CASPAQVDTQYF. The chain carries TRBV25-1 and TRBJ2-3; D unresolved. Germline CDR1 reads MGHDK; CDR2 reads SYGVNS. Between the trimmed V and J ends, which lost 8 bases and 5 bases, there was a span of 11 bases. The CDR3 has 12 amino acids.

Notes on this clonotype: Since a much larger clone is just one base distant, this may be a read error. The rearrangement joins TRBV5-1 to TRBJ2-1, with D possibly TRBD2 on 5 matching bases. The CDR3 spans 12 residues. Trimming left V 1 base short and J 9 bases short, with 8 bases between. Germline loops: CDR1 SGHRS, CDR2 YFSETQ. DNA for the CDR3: TGCGCCAGCAGCTTGACTAGTAGTGAGCAGTTCTTC. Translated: CASSLTSSEQFF.

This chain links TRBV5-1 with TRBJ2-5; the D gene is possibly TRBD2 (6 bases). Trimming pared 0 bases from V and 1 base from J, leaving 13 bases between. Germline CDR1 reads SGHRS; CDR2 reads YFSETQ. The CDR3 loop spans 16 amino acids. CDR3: CASSLGGSGSQETQYF. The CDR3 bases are TGCGCCAGCAGCTTGGGGGGTAGCGGAAGCCAAGAGACCCAGTACTTC.

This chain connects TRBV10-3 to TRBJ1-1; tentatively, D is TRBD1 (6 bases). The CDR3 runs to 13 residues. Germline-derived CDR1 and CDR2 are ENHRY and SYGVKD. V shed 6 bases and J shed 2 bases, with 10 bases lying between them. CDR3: CAISLGTNTEAFF. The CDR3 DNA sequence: TGTGCCATCAGCCTCGGGACAAACACTGAAGCTTTCTTT.

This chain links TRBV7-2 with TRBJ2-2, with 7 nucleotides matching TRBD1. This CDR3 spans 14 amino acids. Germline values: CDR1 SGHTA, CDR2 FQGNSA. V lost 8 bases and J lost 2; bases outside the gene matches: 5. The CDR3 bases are TGTGCCAGCTTGGGACAGATAAACACCGGGGAGCTGTTTTTT. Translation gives CASLGQINTGELFF.

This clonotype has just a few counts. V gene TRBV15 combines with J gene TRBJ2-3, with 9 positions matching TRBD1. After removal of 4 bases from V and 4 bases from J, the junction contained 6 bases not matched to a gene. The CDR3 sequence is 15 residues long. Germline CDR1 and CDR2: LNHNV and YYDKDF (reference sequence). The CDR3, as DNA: TGTGCCACCAGCAAGGGGACAGGGACCGCAGATACGCAGTATTTT. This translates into CATSKGTGTADTQYF.

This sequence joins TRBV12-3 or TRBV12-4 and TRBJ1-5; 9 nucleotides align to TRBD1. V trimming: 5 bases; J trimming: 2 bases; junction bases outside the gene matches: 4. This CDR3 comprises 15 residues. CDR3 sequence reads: CASSPDRGRNQPQHF. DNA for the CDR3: TGTGCCAGCAGTCCGGACAGGGGACGCAATCAGCCCCAGCATTTT.

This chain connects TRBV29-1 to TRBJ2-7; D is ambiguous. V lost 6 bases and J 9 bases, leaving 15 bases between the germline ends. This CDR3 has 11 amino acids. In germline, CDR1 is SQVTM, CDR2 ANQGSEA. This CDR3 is CSVLYLLGQYF. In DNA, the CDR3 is TGCAGCGTCCTCTACCTTTTGGGGCAGTACTTC.

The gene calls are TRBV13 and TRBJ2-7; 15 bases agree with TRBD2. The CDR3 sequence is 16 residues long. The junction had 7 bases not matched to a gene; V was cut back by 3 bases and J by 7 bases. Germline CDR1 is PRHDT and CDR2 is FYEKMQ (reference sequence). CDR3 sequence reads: CASSLEGLAGGGEQYF. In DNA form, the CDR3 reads TGTGCCAGCAGCTTGGAGGGACTAGCGGGGGGTGGTGAGCAGTACTTC.

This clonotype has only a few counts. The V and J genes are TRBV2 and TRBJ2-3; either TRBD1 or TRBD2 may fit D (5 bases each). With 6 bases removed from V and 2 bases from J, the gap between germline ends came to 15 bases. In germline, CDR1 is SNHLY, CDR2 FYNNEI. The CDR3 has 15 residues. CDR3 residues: CASRGPTTTTDTQYF. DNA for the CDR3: TGTGCCAGCAGGGGACCCACGACCACCACAGATACGCAGTATTTT. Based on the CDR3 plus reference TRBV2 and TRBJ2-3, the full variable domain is EPEVTQTPSHQVTQMGQEVILRCVPISNHLYFYWYRQILGQKVEFLVSFYNNEISEKSEIFDDQFSVERPDGSNFTLKIRSTKLEDSAMYFCASRGPTTTTDTQYFGPGTRLTVL.

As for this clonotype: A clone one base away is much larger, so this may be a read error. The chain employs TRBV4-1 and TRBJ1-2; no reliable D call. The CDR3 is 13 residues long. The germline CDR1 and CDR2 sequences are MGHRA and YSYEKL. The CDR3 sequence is CASSQGSGNGHTF. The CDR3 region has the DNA TGCGCCAGCAGCCAAGGGTCCGGGAATGGCCACACCTTC.

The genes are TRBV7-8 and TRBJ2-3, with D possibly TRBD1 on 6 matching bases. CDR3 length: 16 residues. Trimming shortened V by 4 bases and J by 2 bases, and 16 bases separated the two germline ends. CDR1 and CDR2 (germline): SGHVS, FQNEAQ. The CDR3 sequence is CASSSVQGANTDTQYF. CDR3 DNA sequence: TGTGCCAGCAGCTCCGTACAGGGAGCGAACACAGATACGCAGTATTTT. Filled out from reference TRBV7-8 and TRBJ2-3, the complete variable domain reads GAGVSQSPRYKVAKRGQDVALRCDPISGHVSLFWYQQALGQGPEFLTYFQNEAQLDKSGLPSDRFFAERPEGSVSTLKIQRTQQEDSAVYLCASSSVQGANTDTQYFGPGTRLTVL.

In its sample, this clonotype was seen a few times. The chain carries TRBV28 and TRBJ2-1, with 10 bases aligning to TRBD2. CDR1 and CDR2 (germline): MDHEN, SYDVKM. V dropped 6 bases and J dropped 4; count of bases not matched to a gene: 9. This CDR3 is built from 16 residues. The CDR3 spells CASSSRELAGYNEQFF. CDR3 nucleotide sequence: TGTGCCAGCAGCTCCCGGGAACTAGCGGGGTACAATGAGCAGTTCTTC. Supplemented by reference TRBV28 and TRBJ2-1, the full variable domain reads DVKVTQSSRYLVKRTGEKVFLECVQDMDHENMFWYRQDPGLGLRLIYFSYDVKMKEKGDIPEGYSVSREKKERFSLILESASTNQTSMYLCASSSRELAGYNEQFFGPGTRLTVL.

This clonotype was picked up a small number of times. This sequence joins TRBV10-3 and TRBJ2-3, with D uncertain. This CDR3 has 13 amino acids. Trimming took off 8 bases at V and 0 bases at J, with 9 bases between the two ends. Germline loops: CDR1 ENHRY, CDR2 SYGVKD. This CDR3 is CAIGHSSTDTQYF. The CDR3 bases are TGTGCCATCGGGCACAGCAGCACAGATACGCAGTATTTT.

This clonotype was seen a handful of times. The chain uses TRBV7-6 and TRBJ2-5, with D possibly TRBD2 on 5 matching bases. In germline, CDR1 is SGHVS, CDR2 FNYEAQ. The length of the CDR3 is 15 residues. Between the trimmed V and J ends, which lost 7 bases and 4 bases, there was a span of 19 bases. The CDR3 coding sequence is TGTGCCAGCACGGGATCTTCCATGGCTATAGAGACCCAGTACTTC. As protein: CASTGSSMAIETQYF.

In DNA form, the CDR3 reads TGTGCCAGCAGTTTAGTGCAGGGGGCAAGGAATGAGCAGTTCTTC. Amino acid sequence: CASSLVQGARNEQFF. The chain recombines TRBV12-3 or TRBV12-4 with TRBJ2-1; TRBD1 aligns across 8 bases. J lost 7 bases, V lost 1 base, and 6 bases had no gene match. The CDR3 runs 15 residues.

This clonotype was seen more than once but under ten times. CDR3 region: CSARDMGGSRNEQFF. CDR3 sequence (DNA): TGCAGTGCTAGAGATATGGGGGGCTCGCGTAATGAGCAGTTCTTC. The chain combines TRBV20-1 with TRBJ2-1, with D tentatively TRBD1 or TRBD2 (6 bases each). The ends were cut back, 0 bases at V and 7 bases at J, with 16 bases in the middle. The CDR3 consists of 15 residues. CDR1 is DFQATT and CDR2 is SNEGSKA in the germline V gene (reference sequence).

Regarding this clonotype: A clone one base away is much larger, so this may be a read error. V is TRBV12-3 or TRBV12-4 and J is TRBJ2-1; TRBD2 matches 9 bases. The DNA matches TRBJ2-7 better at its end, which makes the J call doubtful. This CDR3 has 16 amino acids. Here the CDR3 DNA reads TGTGCCAGCAGTTTAATGGCGGGGGGGCCCGGGAATGAGCAGTACTTC. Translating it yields CASSLMAGGPGNEQYF.

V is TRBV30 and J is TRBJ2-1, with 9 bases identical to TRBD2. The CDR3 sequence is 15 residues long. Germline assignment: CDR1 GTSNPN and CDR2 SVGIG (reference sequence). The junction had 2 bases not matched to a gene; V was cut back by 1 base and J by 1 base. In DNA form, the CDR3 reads TGTGCCTGGAGTGGCGGGGGGGCGTCCTACAATGAGCAGTTCTTC. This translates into CAWSGGGASYNEQFF.

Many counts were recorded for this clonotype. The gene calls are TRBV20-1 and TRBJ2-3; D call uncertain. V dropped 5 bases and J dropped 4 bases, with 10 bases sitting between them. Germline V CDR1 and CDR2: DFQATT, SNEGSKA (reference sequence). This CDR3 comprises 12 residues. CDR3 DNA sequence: TGCAGTGCTCCCTCATGGCCAGATACGCAGTATTTT. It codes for CSAPSWPDTQYF.

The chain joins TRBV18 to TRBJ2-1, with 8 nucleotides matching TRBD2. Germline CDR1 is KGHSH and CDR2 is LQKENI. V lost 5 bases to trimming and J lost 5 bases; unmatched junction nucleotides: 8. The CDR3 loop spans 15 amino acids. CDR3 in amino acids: CASSIQRGSNNEQFF. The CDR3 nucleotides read TGTGCCAGCTCAATCCAGCGGGGGAGCAACAATGAGCAGTTCTTC. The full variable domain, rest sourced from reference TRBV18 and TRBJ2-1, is NAGVMQNPRHLVRRRGQEARLRCSPMKGHSHVYWYRQLPEEGLKFMVYLQKENIIDESGMPKERFSAEFPKEGPSILRIQQVVRGDSAAYFCASSIQRGSNNEQFFGPGTRLTVL.

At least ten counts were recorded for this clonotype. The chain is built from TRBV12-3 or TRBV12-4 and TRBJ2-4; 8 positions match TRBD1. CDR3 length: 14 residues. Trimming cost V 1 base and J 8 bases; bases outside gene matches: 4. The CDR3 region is CASSLDDRGHIQYF. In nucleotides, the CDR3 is TGTGCCAGCAGTTTAGACGACAGGGGACACATTCAGTACTTC.

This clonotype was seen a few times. The CDR3 region is CASSLAVNNYGYTF. The CDR3 DNA reads TGTGCCAGCAGCTTAGCTGTGAATAACTATGGCTACACCTTC. The chain has TRBV7-9 and TRBJ1-2; no clear D gene. Germline loops: CDR1 SEHNR, CDR2 FQNEAQ (reference sequence). V lost 0 bases, J lost 1 base, and 6 bases lay in between. CDR3 length equals 14 residues.

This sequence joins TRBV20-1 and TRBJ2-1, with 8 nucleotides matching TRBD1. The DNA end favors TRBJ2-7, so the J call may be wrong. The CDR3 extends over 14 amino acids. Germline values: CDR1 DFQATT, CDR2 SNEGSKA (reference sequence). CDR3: CSAREQGGYNEQYF. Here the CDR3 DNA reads TGCAGTGCTAGAGAACAGGGGGGATACAATGAGCAGTACTTC.

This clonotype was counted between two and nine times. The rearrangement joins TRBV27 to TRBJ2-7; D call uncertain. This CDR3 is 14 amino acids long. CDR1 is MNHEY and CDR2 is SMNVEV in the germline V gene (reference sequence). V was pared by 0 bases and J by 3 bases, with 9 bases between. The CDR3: CASSLSGLDYEQYF. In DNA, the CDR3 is TGTGCCAGCAGTTTATCCGGGTTGGACTACGAGCAGTACTTC.

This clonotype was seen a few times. The CDR3 coding sequence is TGTGCCAGCAGCGTAGTTTATAGCGCTGAAGCTTTCTTT. Protein: CASSVVYSAEAFF. The rearrangement uses TRBV9 and TRBJ1-1; D is unclear. The CDR3 sequence is 13 residues long. Germline CDR1 SGDLS, CDR2 YYNGEE. The V and J ends lost 0 bases and 6 bases respectively, with 9 bases between them.

CDR3 sequence (DNA): TGCAGTGCCACTCCGGAGCCCAAAAACATTCAGTACTTC. Translated, it gives CSATPEPKNIQYF. This rearrangement joins TRBV20-1 to TRBJ2-4; D uncertain. The V and J ends lost 6 bases and 2 bases respectively, with 11 bases between them. The CDR3 has 13 residues. Looked up from germline, CDR1 is DFQATT and CDR2 is SNEGSKA (reference sequence).

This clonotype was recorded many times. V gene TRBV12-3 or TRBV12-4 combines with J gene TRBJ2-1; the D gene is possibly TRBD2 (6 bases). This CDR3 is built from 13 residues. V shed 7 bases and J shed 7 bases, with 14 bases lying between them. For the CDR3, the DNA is TGTGCCAGCAATGTGGGGGGTGAGAATGAGCAGTTCTTC. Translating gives CASNVGGENEQFF.

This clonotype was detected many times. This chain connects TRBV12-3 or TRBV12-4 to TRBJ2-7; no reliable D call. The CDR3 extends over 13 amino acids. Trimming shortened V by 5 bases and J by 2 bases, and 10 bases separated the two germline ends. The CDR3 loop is CASSRTPTYEQYF. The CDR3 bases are TGTGCCAGCAGTCGTACTCCAACCTACGAGCAGTACTTC.

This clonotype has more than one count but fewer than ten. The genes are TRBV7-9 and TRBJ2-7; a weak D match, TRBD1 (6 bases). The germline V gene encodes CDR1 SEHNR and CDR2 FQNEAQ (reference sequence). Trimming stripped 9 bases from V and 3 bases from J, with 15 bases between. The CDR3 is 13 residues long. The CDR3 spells CASLGQTSYEQYF. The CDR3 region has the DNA TGTGCCAGTTTAGGACAGACAAGCTACGAGCAGTACTTC.